The 13 T cell receptor beta chains presented below share a single source sample, sequenced in a study of cytomegalovirus exposure and HLA in healthy donors. Primers for the PCR totalled 60 Vbeta and 13 Jbeta. Some clones are missing from TCRdb's copy, which holds only in-frame ones; the method was immunoSEQ multiplex PCR. The table shows about 120,000 clones, with roughly 76% occurring only once. Sequenced material: PBMCs. The source of these receptors is a middle-aged woman in good health and CMV-seropositive.

The chain combines TRBV6-1 with TRBJ1-2; possibly TRBD1 for D (6 bases). Germline values: CDR1 MNHNS, CDR2 SASEGT. The V end lost 6 bases, the J end lost 3 bases, and 11 bases lay between the germline ends. CDR3 length: 13 residues. DNA of the CDR3: TGTGCCAGCAGACAGGGAATGGACTATGGCTACACCTTC. Translated, it gives CASRQGMDYGYTF.

This chain joins TRBV11-2 and TRBJ2-4, with TRBD2 matching 11 bases. Unmatched junction bases numbered 3, after V lost 1 base and J lost 1 base. This CDR3 comprises 17 residues. CDR1 and CDR2 from the germline V gene are SGHAT and FQNNGV. DNA for the CDR3: TGTGCCAGCAGCTTAGCCAGGACTAGCGGGGCCAAAAACATTCAGTACTTC. The encoded protein is CASSLARTSGAKNIQYF.

There are a few counts of this clone. A far larger clone is just one base off, so this is likely a read error. This sample includes further DNA sequences coding for the same CDR3. The genes are TRBV18 and TRBJ1-1, with unresolved D. The CDR3 is 13 residues long. V lost 3 bases and J 8 bases, leaving 13 bases between the germline ends. The germline gives CDR1 KGHSH, CDR2 LQKENI. The CDR3 loop is CASSPPMAREAFF. The DNA for the CDR3 is TGTGCCAGCTCACCGCCGATGGCCCGCGAAGCTTTCTTT.

The chain has TRBV7-2 and TRBJ1-3; D is unclear. V was shortened by 4 bases and J by 2 bases, with 6 bases between the two germline ends. The germline gives CDR1 SGHTA, CDR2 FQGNSA. This CDR3 spans 13 amino acids. The CDR3 coding sequence is TGTGCCAGCAGCTCTCTAACTGGAAACACCATATATTTT. It codes for CASSSLTGNTIYF. The variable domain in full, with the rest retrieved from reference TRBV7-2 and TRBJ1-3, is GAGVSQSPSNKVTEKGKDVELRCDPISGHTALYWYRQSLGQGLEFLIYFQGNSAPDKSGLPSDRFSAERTGGSVSTLTIQRTQQEDSAVYLCASSSLTGNTIYFGEGSWLTVV.

CDR3 residues: CSVAWTGGSNYGYTF. CDR3 nucleotides: TGCAGCGTGGCCTGGACAGGAGGATCTAACTATGGCTACACCTTC. This chain connects TRBV29-1 to TRBJ1-2, with TRBD1 identical over 7 bases. Per germline, CDR1 SQVTM and CDR2 ANQGSEA. The CDR3 is 15 residues long. After removal of 6 bases from V and 0 bases from J, the junction contained 10 bases not matched to a gene.

The chain couples TRBV30 to TRBJ1-5, with 7 positions matching TRBD1. This CDR3 has 16 amino acids. Looked up from germline, CDR1 is GTSNPN and CDR2 is SVGIG (reference sequence). V lost 1 base to trimming and J lost 6 bases; unmatched junction nucleotides: 12. The CDR3 DNA sequence: TGTGCCTGGAGTGGAGGTGAACAGGGGAGTCGTCAGCCCCAGCATTTT. This gives the protein CAWSGGEQGSRQPQHF.

CDR3 in DNA: TGTGCCAGCAGCTCCTACAGTGAAAACACCATATATTTT. It encodes CASSSYSENTIYF. The chain recombines TRBV7-6 with TRBJ1-3; no clear D. Germline V CDR1 and CDR2: SGHVS, FNYEAQ. V was clipped by 4 bases and J by 6 bases, with 10 bases between them. The CDR3 extends over 13 amino acids.

This clone appeared a few times. This chain uses TRBV6-1 with TRBJ1-3; tentatively, D is TRBD1 (5 bases). CDR3 length: 18 amino acids. V gave up 4 bases and J gave up 0 bases, with 19 bases separating them. Germline V gives CDR1 MNHNS, CDR2 SASEGT. The CDR3 DNA is TGTGCCAGCAGTGCCTCTCAGGGCGGATCCAGCTCTGGAAACACCATATATTTT. Its translation: CASSASQGGSSSGNTIYF.

The rearrangement uses TRBV11-2 and TRBJ1-2; TRBD1 matches 9 bases. The V segment lost 5 bases and the J segment 6 bases; nucleotides outside the gene matches: 7. The CDR3 has 14 residues. The germline V gene has CDR1 SGHAT and CDR2 FQNNGV. For the CDR3, the DNA is TGTGCCAGCAGCGCATCCGGGACAGGGAATGGCTACACCTTC. This codes for CASSASGTGNGYTF.

The chain combines TRBV2 with TRBJ2-7; TRBD1 is a possible D gene (5 bases). There are 13 residues in the CDR3. Per the germline V gene, CDR1 is SNHLY and CDR2 is FYNNEI. The V end lost 6 bases, the J end lost 6 bases, and 15 bases lay between the germline ends. The CDR3 region is CASRLGEASEQYF. CDR3 in DNA: TGTGCCAGCAGGCTAGGGGAAGCGAGCGAGCAGTACTTC.

The V and J genes are TRBV29-1 and TRBJ2-7; TRBD1 matches 10 bases. J was trimmed by 6 bases and V by 3 bases; bases with no gene match: 17. The CDR3 covers 17 residues. Germline V gene sequence: CDR1 SQVTM, CDR2 ANQGSEA. CDR3 residues: CSVEGAVGRDRGREQYF. In DNA, the CDR3 is TGCAGCGTTGAGGGAGCGGTAGGTAGGGACAGGGGACGCGAGCAGTACTTC.

This clone was detected only once. The chain carries TRBV5-1 and TRBJ1-3; TRBD1 matches 9 bases. V gave up 5 bases and J gave up 2 bases; unmatched junction bases: 5. Germline V gene lookup returns CDR1 SGHRS and CDR2 YFSETQ. The CDR3 totals 15 residues. CDR3 sequence (DNA): TGCGCCAGCAGTTGGGGACAGGGTACTGGAAACACCATATATTTT. This translates into CASSWGQGTGNTIYF.

This clone was observed once. The rearrangement links TRBV7-9 to TRBJ2-6; no clear D gene. Germline V CDR1 and CDR2: SEHNR, FQNEAQ (reference sequence). The CDR3 sequence is 16 residues long. Trimming cost V 2 bases and J 0 bases, with 8 bases left between them. CDR3 DNA sequence: TGTGCCAGCAGCTTACGCACAAACTCTGGGGCCAACGTCCTGACTTTC. It yields the protein CASSLRTNSGANVLTF.